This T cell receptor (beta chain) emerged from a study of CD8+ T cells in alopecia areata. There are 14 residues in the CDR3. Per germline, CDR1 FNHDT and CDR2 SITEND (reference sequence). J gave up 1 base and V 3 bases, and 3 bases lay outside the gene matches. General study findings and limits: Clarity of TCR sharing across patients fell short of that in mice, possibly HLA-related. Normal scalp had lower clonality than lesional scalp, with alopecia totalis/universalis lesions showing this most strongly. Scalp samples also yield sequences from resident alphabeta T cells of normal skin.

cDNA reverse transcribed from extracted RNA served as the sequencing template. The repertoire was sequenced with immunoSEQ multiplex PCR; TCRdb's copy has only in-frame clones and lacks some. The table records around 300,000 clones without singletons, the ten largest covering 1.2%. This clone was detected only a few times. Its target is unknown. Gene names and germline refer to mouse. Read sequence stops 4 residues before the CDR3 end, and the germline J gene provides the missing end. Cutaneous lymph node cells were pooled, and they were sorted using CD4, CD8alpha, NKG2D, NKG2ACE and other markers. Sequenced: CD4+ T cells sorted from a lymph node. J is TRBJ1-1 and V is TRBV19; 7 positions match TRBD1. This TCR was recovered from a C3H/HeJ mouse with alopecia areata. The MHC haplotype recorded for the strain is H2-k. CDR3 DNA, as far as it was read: TGTGCCAGCAGTACGGGACAGATAAACACA. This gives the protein CASSTGQINT. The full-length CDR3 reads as CASSTGQINTEVFF.